This record looks at one TCR beta chain sequence and its context. There are 17 residues in the CDR3. The germline V gene has CDR1 WNHNN and CDR2 SYGVQD (reference sequence). V lost 1 base, J lost 3 bases, and 5 bases stayed unmatched. This specimen belongs to a study of cytomegalovirus exposure and HLA in healthy donors. Use of 60 Vbeta and 13 Jbeta primers characterized the PCR. Only in-frame clones appear in the TCRdb table, and some are missing; sequencing was by immunoSEQ multiplex PCR. The sample has approximately 200,000 clones; over 65% are singletons. The TCR was taken from a human donor in good health. The sample comprised PBMCs. The rearrangement uses TRBV10-1 and TRBJ2-3; TRBD2 matches 12 bases. Here the CDR3 reads CASSECPSGRETDTQYF. In nucleotides, the CDR3 is TGCGCCAGCAGTGAGTGCCCTAGCGGGAGGGAAACAGATACGCAGTATTTT.